The rows below give T cell receptor beta chains drawn from one sample of a study of T cell responses to AZD1222 COVID-19 vaccine. Profiling relied on immunoSEQ multiplex PCR, and the TCRdb table lists in-frame clones only, not all of them. Here the sample spans under 120,000 clones, just under 95% being singletons. The sequenced sample was peripheral blood, obtained on day 0 of AZD1222 vaccination. These receptors were collected from an adult in good health. Both conserved end residues are part of each CDR3. D genes are given only for firm matches. Expanded clones get a size class; other rows say once, few or many, or leave the size out.

>TRBD1|TRBV25-1|-|TRBJ1-4
TGTGCCAGCACAAAAGGAGACAGGGAGGTCGGAAAACTGTTTTTT
CASTKGDREVGKLFF
>TRBD1|TRBV4-1|-|TRBJ1-2
TGCGCCAGCAGCCAACCTAGACAGGGGATAAACTATGGCTACACCTTC
CASSQPRQGINYGYTF
>TRBD1|TRBV6-1|-|TRBJ1-6
TGTGCCAGCAGTGAAGCATACGATGACAGGGGGGAATCACCCCTCCACTTT
CASSEAYDDRGESPLHF
>TRBD1|TRBV7-2|-|TRBJ1-4
TGTGCCAGCAGGGCAGGGGGAGTTGAAAAACTGTTTTTT
CASRAGGVEKLFF
>TRBD1|TRBV6-1|once|TRBJ1-2
TGTGCCAGCAGTGAAGTGGGACAGCCCAGAAACTATGGCTACACCTTC
CASSEVGQPRNYGYTF
>-|TRBV7-9|-|TRBJ1-5
TGTGCCAGCAGCTTAGGGGCAGGGGGCAATCAGCCCCAGCATTTT
CASSLGAGGNQPQHF
>TRBD2|TRBV3-1/TRBV3-2|-|TRBJ2-7
TGTGCCAGCAGCCGGCGGGAGGGGAGGCACTACGAGCAGTACTTC
CASSRREGRHYEQYF
>-|TRBV5-1|-|TRBJ2-7
TGCGCCAGCACAAGGGACCCTACCATCCAATTAAGGGAGCAGTACTTC
CASTRDPTIQLREQYF
>-|TRBV7-9|-|TRBJ2-1
TGTGCCAGCAGCTCCTTCTCAGGGTCCCTGGAACGCTCCTACAATGAGCAGTTCTTC
CASSSFSGSLERSYNEQFF
>-|TRBV3-1/TRBV3-2|-|TRBJ1-5
TGTGCCAGCAGCCAGGATTCGAATCAGCCCCAGCATTTT
CASSQDSNQPQHF
>-|TRBV9|-|TRBJ2-1
TGTGCCAGCAGTTTCGACAGGTCCGCAGGTAATGAGCAGTTCTTC
CASSFDRSAGNEQFF
>-|TRBV10-3|once|TRBJ2-5
TGTGCCATCAGTGTAGGGAGGTCCCAAGAGACCCAGTACTTC
CAISVGRSQETQYF
>-|TRBV12-3/TRBV12-4|-|TRBJ2-7
TGTGCCAGCAGTTTAGGGATTTACGAGCAGTACTTC
CASSLGIYEQYF
>TRBD2|TRBV18|-|TRBJ2-1
TGTGCCAGCTCACCTCGGGGACTAGAGGCCGGCGAGCAGTTCTTC
CASSPRGLEAGEQFF
>-|TRBV4-1|-|TRBJ1-1
TGCGCCAGCAGCCAATTTCCAGGGGAAGGATCTGAAGCTTTCTTT
CASSQFPGEGSEAFF
>-|TRBV6-5|-|TRBJ1-1
TGTGCCAGCAGCCAGGGAAGGGAAGTGGGAGCTTTCTTT
CASSQGREVGAFF
>TRBD1|TRBV19|once|TRBJ2-7
TGTGCCAGTAGTAAACGACAGGGGGAGGGCTACGAGCAGTACTTC
CASSKRQGEGYEQYF
>TRBD2|TRBV6-4|-|TRBJ2-6
TGTGCCAGCAGTGAGCGGGGGGGCTCTGGGGCCAACGTCCTGACTTTC
CASSERGGSGANVLTF
>-|TRBV7-2|-|TRBJ2-3
TGTGCCAGCAGCTTAGAGAGTACGCAGTATTTT
CASSLESTQYF
>TRBD1|TRBV5-1|-|TRBJ1-5
TGCGCCAGCAGCTTGGGAGGGGGCTTAAATCAGCCCCAGCATTTT
CASSLGGGLNQPQHF
>TRBD1|TRBV2|-|TRBJ1-1
TGTGCCAGCACCTTGGTGGACAGGGAGGCCACTGAAGCTTTCTTT
CASTLVDREATEAFF
>-|TRBV2|-|TRBJ1-4
TGTGCCAGCAGGCAGGGGTCTGCTAATGAAAAACTGTTTTTT
CASRQGSANEKLFF
>-|TRBV7-8|-|TRBJ2-5
TGTGCCAGCAGCCGACCGGGCGTTGGAGAGACCCAGTACTTC
CASSRPGVGETQYF
>-|TRBV5-1|-|TRBJ2-7
TGCGCCAGCAGCTTTTTAAGGGGCCGGGACGAGCAGTACTTC
CASSFLRGRDEQYF
>TRBD2|TRBV7-7|-|TRBJ2-1
TGTGCTAGCAGCTTAGCGGGGACCTCCAATGAGCAGTTCTTC
CASSLAGTSNEQFF
>TRBD1|TRBV15|-|TRBJ1-5
TGTGCCACCAGCAGAGATCAGGGGGCAGGTCAGCCCCAGCATTTT
CATSRDQGAGQPQHF
>-|TRBV4-3|-|TRBJ1-2
TGCGCCAGCAGCCAAGAACAAACAGTCTATGGCTACACCTTC
CASSQEQTVYGYTF
>-|TRBV19|-|TRBJ2-5
TGTGCCAGTAGTTGGGGGGTAGGAGGTCAGGAGACCCAGTACTTC
CASSWGVGGQETQYF
>-|TRBV10-1|-|TRBJ2-6
TGCGCCAGCAGTGGGGGCTACAGGGCTGGGGCCAACGTCCTGACTTTC
CASSGGYRAGANVLTF
>TRBD2|TRBV2|-|TRBJ2-3
TGTGCCAGCAGCGCTCCCGGGACTAGGGCAGATACGCAGTATTTT
CASSAPGTRADTQYF
>-|TRBV19|once|TRBJ2-7
TGTGCCAGTAGTGTTGCCAGTAGCTCCTACGAGCAGTACTTC
CASSVASSSYEQYF
>-|TRBV6-5|-|TRBJ1-1
TGTGCCAGCCCACGGGGGAACACTGAAGCTTTCTTT
CASPRGNTEAFF
>-|TRBV6-5|-|TRBJ1-2
TGTGCCAGCAGTTTAGATAGGGGGACCTCTAACTATGGCTACACCTTC
CASSLDRGTSNYGYTF
>-|TRBV5-4|-|TRBJ2-7
TGTGCCAGCAGCTTAAGCGGCTATAGCTCCTACGAGCAGTACTTC
CASSLSGYSSYEQYF
>-|TRBV11-2|-|TRBJ2-5
TGTGCCAGCAGCCCCGATGCGGCGGCCCAGTACTTC
CASSPDAAAQYF
>-|TRBV5-4|-|TRBJ1-5
TGTGCCAGCAGCTTGACGGGAGGTAGGCAGCATTTT
CASSLTGGRQHF
>-|TRBV5-1|-|TRBJ1-3
TGCGCCAGCGCTCCGTCCGGGGGTTCCGGAAACACCATATATTTT
CASAPSGGSGNTIYF
>-|TRBV19|-|TRBJ2-3
TGTGCCAGTAGTTTAGGAGCAGATACGCAGTATTTT
CASSLGADTQYF
>-|TRBV4-3|-|TRBJ2-2
TGCGCCAGCAGCCAAGAGGGGGGAGGGAACACCGGGGAGCTGTTTTTT
CASSQEGGGNTGELFF
>-|TRBV15|-|TRBJ2-7
TGTGCCACCAGCAGGGACAGAGGCTACGAGCAGTACTTC
CATSRDRGYEQYF
>-|TRBV5-6|-|TRBJ2-7
TGTGCCAGCAGCTTGGGACACAGGGATATGGACGAGCAGTACTTC
CASSLGHRDMDEQYF
>-|TRBV25-1|-|TRBJ1-2
TGTGCCAGCAGTGCATATTCGTCGGCCGGCTACACCTTC
CASSAYSSAGYTF
>TRBD1|TRBV7-9|-|TRBJ2-1
TGTGCCAGCAGCACGGACAGGGGTTACAATGAGCAGTTCTTC
CASSTDRGYNEQFF
>TRBD1|TRBV15|-|TRBJ1-6
TGTGCCACTAGCATAAGGACAGGAACGTCACCCCTCCACTTT
CATSIRTGTSPLHF
>-|TRBV27|-|TRBJ2-3
TGTGCCAGCAGCTACCGACTGACTGGGAGCACAGATACGCAGTATTTT
CASSYRLTGSTDTQYF
>TRBD2|TRBV4-2|-|TRBJ2-1
TGTGCCAGCAGCCAAGAGGGAAGCGGGAGAAAAGTCAATGAGCAGTTCTTC
CASSQEGSGRKVNEQFF
>-|TRBV5-4|-|TRBJ1-1
TGTGCCAGCAGCTCGATATTAACGGACATTAGGAAAAGGACTGAAGCTTTCTTT
CASSSILTDIRKRTEAFF
>-|TRBV19|-|TRBJ1-2
TGTGCCAGTAGTTTATCGGGCTATGGCTACACCTTC
CASSLSGYGYTF
>-|TRBV24-1|-|TRBJ1-5
TGTGCCACCCAAAGGGCAGGGAATCAGCCCCAGCATTTT
CATQRAGNQPQHF
>-|TRBV19|few|TRBJ1-4
TGTGCCAGTACCAAGAGAAGGGGGACCGATGAAAAACTGTTTTTT
CASTKRRGTDEKLFF
>-|TRBV9|-|TRBJ2-3
TGTGCCAGCAGCGTTGGAAGAAGCACAGATACGCAGTATTTT
CASSVGRSTDTQYF
>-|TRBV7-9|-|TRBJ1-4
TGTGCCAGCAGCGAGGCACGGATTGCAACTAATGAAAAACTGTTTTTT
CASSEARIATNEKLFF
>TRBD1|TRBV5-1|-|TRBJ1-2
TGCGCCAGCAGCTTGCAACAGGGGGCAAGCGGTGGCTACACCTTC
CASSLQQGASGGYTF
>TRBD1|TRBV6-5|-|TRBJ1-1
TGTGCCAGCAGTCACAGGGGTGACACTGAAGCTTTCTTT
CASSHRGDTEAFF